Listed below are T cell receptor beta chains from one sample, sequenced in a study of follicular helper T cells after annual influenza vaccination. The assay was immunoSEQ multiplex PCR, and TCRdb's table has in-frame clones only and misses some. The sample lists more than 7,500 clones, about 87% occurring once. The starting material was CXCR5+ CD38- circulating T follicular helper cells from blood, obtained on the day of influenza vaccination. These receptors originate from an adult who received the influenza vaccine. Both conserved end residues are part of each CDR3. The D gene is left open where the match is weak. Rows may omit the clone size; those that give it use once, few, many or a size class.

len	abundance	d_gene	j_gene	v_gene	CDR3aa	CDR3nt
16	-	TRBD1	TRBJ1-6	TRBV18	CASSPLQGQANSPLHF	TGTGCCAGCTCACCTTTGCAGGGACAGGCGAATTCACCCCTCCACTTT
10	-	-	TRBJ2-1	TRBV20-1	CSAGSIPSIF	TGCAGTGCTGGATCTATCCCCTCGATCTTC
16	-	-	TRBJ2-6	TRBV5-1	CASSLAVGSGANVLTF	TGCGCCAGCAGCTTGGCCGTGGGGTCTGGGGCCAACGTCCTGACTTTC
12	-	-	TRBJ1-2	TRBV12-5	CASGQTASGYTF	TGTGCTAGTGGTCAAACAGCCTCTGGCTACACCTTC
15	-	-	TRBJ2-7	TRBV5-6	CASSLAGSGTYEQYF	TGTGCCAGCAGCTTAGCAGGGAGTGGGACCTACGAGCAGTACTTC
13	-	-	TRBJ1-2	TRBV19	CASNTGRNYGYTF	TGTGCCAGTAACACAGGGAGGAACTATGGCTACACCTTC
14	-	TRBD2	TRBJ2-1	TRBV6-4	CASSEISGGGEQFF	TGTGCCAGCAGTGAGATTAGCGGGGGCGGTGAGCAGTTCTTC
14	-	-	TRBJ2-7	TRBV6-5	CASSEFIGGDEQYF	TGTGCCAGCAGTGAATTTATAGGAGGAGACGAGCAGTACTTC
10	-	-	TRBJ1-5	TRBV12-2	CASRLAPQHF	TGTGCAAGTCGCTTAGCGCCCCAGCATTTT
18	-	TRBD1	TRBJ1-2	TRBV14	CASSQTGFQFRDRGGYTF	TGTGCCAGCAGCCAGACCGGGTTCCAGTTCCGGGACAGGGGTGGCTACACCTTC
13	-	-	TRBJ1-1	TRBV5-1	CASSFSTNTEAFF	TGCGCCAGCAGCTTTAGTACGAACACTGAAGCTTTCTTT
14	-	-	TRBJ1-5	TRBV6-6	CASSYGAGDQPQHF	TGTGCCAGCAGTTACGGGGCAGGGGATCAGCCCCAGCATTTT
14	-	TRBD1	TRBJ1-4	TRBV6-1	CASSRDREDEKLFF	TGTGCCAGCAGTCGGGACAGGGAGGATGAAAAACTGTTTTTT
13	-	-	TRBJ2-1	TRBV25-1	CASRRDLYNEQFF	TGTGCCAGCAGACGGGACTTATACAATGAGCAGTTCTTC
14	-	-	TRBJ2-2	TRBV7-2	CASSIDRDTGELFF	TGTGCCAGCAGCATAGACAGAGACACCGGGGAGCTGTTTTTT
14	-	-	TRBJ1-4	TRBV6-5	CASRGFETNEKLFF	TGTGCCAGCAGAGGGTTTGAAACTAATGAAAAACTGTTTTTT
16	-	-	TRBJ2-7	TRBV14	CASSQEKKGASYEQYF	TGTGCCAGCAGCCAAGAGAAAAAAGGCGCCTCCTACGAGCAGTACTTC
16	-	TRBD1	TRBJ2-1	TRBV6-1	CASSVNPGQGYNEQFF	TGTGCCAGCAGTGTTAATCCGGGACAGGGATACAATGAGCAGTTCTTC
14	-	-	TRBJ1-2	TRBV6-5	CASSGPGGDYGYTF	TGTGCCAGCAGTGGCCCCGGAGGGGACTATGGCTACACCTTC
13	-	-	TRBJ2-5	TRBV6-6	CASHRADQETQYF	TGTGCCTCCCATAGGGCAGACCAAGAGACCCAGTACTTC
14	few	TRBD2	TRBJ2-7	TRBV2	CASSPSGGAYEQYF	TGTGCCAGCAGTCCTAGCGGGGGGGCTTACGAGCAGTACTTC
12	-	-	TRBJ1-1	TRBV6-6	CASSYSGFEAFF	TGTGCCAGCAGTTACTCGGGGTTTGAAGCTTTCTTT
14	-	-	TRBJ1-6	TRBV30	CAWSVRAGNSPLHF	TGTGCCTGGAGTGTACGGGCCGGTAATTCACCCCTCCACTTT
14	-	-	TRBJ1-5	TRBV6-6	CASSQRGAEQPQHF	TGTGCCAGCAGCCAAAGGGGGGCGGAACAGCCCCAGCATTTT
18	-	TRBD1	TRBJ1-4	TRBV5-1	CASSSGDTGTVRNEKLFF	TGCGCCAGCAGCTCTGGAGATACTGGGACAGTTAGAAATGAAAAACTGTTTTTT
16	-	TRBD1	TRBJ1-2	TRBV4-1	CASSQDPQGAYYGYTF	TGCGCCAGCAGCCAAGATCCGCAGGGGGCGTACTATGGCTACACCTTC
12	-	-	TRBJ1-4	TRBV30	CAWSVSQEKLFF	TGTGCCTGGAGTGTAAGCCAGGAAAAACTGTTTTTT
15	-	-	TRBJ2-2	TRBV18	CASSPLLTGSGELFF	TGTGCCAGCTCACCACTACTTACAGGGTCCGGGGAGCTGTTTTTT
14	-	-	TRBJ1-1	TRBV18	CASSPPKGGTEAFF	TGTGCCAGCTCACCACCTAAGGGTGGAACTGAAGCTTTCTTT
15	-	-	TRBJ2-3	TRBV10-1	CASSERQTSTDTQYF	TGCGCCAGCAGTGAACGACAGACTAGCACAGATACGCAGTATTTT
14	-	-	TRBJ1-3	TRBV5-4	CASSYMGLENTIYF	TGTGCCAGCAGCTATATGGGGCTCGAAAACACCATATATTTT
16	-	TRBD2	TRBJ2-2	TRBV18	CASSLGLVSNTGELFF	TGTGCCAGCTCACTGGGACTAGTTTCGAACACCGGGGAGCTGTTTTTT
14	-	TRBD1	TRBJ1-5	TRBV19	CASSIGTGAQPQHF	TGTGCCAGTAGTATTGGGACAGGGGCTCAGCCCCAGCATTTT
16	-	-	TRBJ2-2	TRBV7-6	CASSPKTGLITGELFF	TGTGCCAGCAGCCCCAAGACGGGGTTAATCACCGGGGAACTGTTTTTT
15	-	TRBD1	TRBJ1-2	TRBV6-6	CASSPTGTVYYGYTF	TGTGCCAGCAGTCCCACCGGGACAGTTTACTATGGCTACACCTTC
12	-	TRBD1	TRBJ1-1	TRBV7-2	CASSLVQGVAFF	TGTGCCAGCAGCTTAGTGCAGGGGGTAGCTTTCTTT
14	-	-	TRBJ1-2	TRBV19	CASSMSSGDYGYTF	TGTGCCAGTAGTATGTCCTCGGGGGACTATGGCTACACCTTC
13	once	TRBD1	TRBJ1-1	TRBV14	CASSQTGGTEAFF	TGTGCCAGCAGCCAGACAGGGGGGACTGAAGCTTTCTTT
13	-	-	TRBJ2-1	TRBV28	CASSPPWRPIQFF	TGTGCCAGCAGTCCCCCCTGGCGGCCCATCCAGTTCTTC
13	-	-	TRBJ2-7	TRBV5-4	CASSLGQHYEQYF	TGTGCCAGCAGCTTGGGACAGCACTACGAGCAGTACTTC